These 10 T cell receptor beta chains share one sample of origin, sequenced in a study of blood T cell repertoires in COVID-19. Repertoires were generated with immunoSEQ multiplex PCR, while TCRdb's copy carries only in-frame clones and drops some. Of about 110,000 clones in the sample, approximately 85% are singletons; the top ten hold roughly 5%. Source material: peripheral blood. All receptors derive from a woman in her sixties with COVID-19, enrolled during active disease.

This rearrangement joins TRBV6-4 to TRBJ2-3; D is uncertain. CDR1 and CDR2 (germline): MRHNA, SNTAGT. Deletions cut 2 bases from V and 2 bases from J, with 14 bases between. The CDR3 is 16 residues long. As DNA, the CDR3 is TGTGCCAGCAGTGACCCCCTCAGTAAACCCACAGATACGCAGTATTTT. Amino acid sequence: CASSDPLSKPTDTQYF.

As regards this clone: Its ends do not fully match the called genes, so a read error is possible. For the CDR3, the DNA is TGTGCTAGCAGCTGGGACAGGGGAGAGACCCAGTACTTC. This translates into CASSWDRGETQYF. The chain is built from TRBV7-7 and TRBJ2-5, with 10 bases matching TRBD1. The length of the CDR3 is 13 residues. Germline values: CDR1 SSHAT, CDR2 FNYEAQ (reference sequence).

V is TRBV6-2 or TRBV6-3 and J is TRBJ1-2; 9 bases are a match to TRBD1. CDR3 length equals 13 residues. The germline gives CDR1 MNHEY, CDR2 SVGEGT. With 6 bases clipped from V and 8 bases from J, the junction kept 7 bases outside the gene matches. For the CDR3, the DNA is TGTGCCAGCAGCTCACAGGGGGCTGGGGGCTACACCTTC. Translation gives CASSSQGAGGYTF.

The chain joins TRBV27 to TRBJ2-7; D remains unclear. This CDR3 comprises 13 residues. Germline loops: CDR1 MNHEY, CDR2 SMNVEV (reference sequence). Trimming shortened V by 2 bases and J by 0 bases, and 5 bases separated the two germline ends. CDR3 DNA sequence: TGTGCCAGCAGTTTAACGGTCTCCTACGAGCAGTACTTC. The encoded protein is CASSLTVSYEQYF.

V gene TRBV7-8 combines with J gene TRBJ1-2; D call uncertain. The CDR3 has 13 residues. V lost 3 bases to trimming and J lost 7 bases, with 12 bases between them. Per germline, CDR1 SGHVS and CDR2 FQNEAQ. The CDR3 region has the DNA TGTGCCAGCAGCTTGCGAGGGTCCCTTGGCTACACCTTC. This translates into CASSLRGSLGYTF.

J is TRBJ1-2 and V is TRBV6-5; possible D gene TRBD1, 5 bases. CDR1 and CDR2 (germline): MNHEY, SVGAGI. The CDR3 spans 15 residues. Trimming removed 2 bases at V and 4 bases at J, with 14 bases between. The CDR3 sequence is CASSYRGGVGYGYTF. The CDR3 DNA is TGTGCCAGCAGTTACCGGGGGGGGGTAGGCTATGGCTACACCTTC.

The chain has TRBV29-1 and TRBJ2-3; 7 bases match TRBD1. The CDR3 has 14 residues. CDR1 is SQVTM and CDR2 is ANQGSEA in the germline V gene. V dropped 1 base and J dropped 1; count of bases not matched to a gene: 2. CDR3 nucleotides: TGCAGCGTTGAAGCCCAGGGGGGCACAGATACGCAGTATTTT. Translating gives CSVEAQGGTDTQYF.

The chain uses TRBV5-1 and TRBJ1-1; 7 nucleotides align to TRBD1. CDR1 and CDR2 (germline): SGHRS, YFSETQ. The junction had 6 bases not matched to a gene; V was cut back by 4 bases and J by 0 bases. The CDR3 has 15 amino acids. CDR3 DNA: TGCGCCAGCAGCACCCCGGGACAGCTGAACACTGAAGCTTTCTTT. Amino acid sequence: CASSTPGQLNTEAFF.

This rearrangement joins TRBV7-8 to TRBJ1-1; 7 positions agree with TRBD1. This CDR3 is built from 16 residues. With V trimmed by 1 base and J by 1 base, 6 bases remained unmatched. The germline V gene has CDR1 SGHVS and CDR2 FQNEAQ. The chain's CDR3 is CASSLGWTGENTEAFF. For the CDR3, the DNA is TGTGCCAGCAGCTTAGGGTGGACAGGTGAGAACACTGAAGCTTTCTTT.

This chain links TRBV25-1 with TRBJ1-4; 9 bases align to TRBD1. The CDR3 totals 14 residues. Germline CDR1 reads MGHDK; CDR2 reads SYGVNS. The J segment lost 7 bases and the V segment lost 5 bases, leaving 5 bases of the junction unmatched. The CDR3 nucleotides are TGTGCCAGCAGTACAGGGGGCGCGGGTGAAAAACTGTTTTTT. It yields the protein CASSTGGAGEKLFF.